The sample holds many counts of the clone carrying this TCR beta chain. The antigen is unknown. The data belong to a study of regulatory T cells in long-lasting Graves disease. Findings and caveats of the study: Study was limited to peripheral blood, excluding thyroid tissue. TRBV28, TRBJ1-2 and TRBJ2-5 were favored in persistent disease. Fewer public clonotypes were shared by new patients (just under 1,000) than by persistent patients (about 3,000).

Germline CDR1 SNHLY, CDR2 FYNNEI. Trimming took 7 bases from V and 1 from J; bases not matched to a gene: 5. The CDR3 sequence is 15 residues long. Time point in this sample: newly diagnosed GD, antithyroid drugs for less than 3 months. Extracted RNA from PBMCs served as the source of the TCR library. Graves' disease was diagnosed by American Thyroid Association guidelines. In building TCR beta libraries, iRepertoire HTBI primers were used together with Arm-PCR of CDR3 regions. TCRdb used MiXCR to reprocess the multiplex PCR reads, holding one entry per CDR3 protein. The data contain about 620,000 distinct CDR3 sequences, 15% to 20% of them singletons. The same sample was also studied in work on T cells in Graves' hyperthyroidism and ophthalmopathy.

This specimen consisted of peripheral blood mononuclear cells (PBMCs), obtained at new diagnosis, from a patient treated with antithyroid drugs. This chain uses TRBV2 with TRBJ2-2; TRBD1 matches 8 bases. This sequence originates from a woman in her 30s with Graves disease. The CDR3 DNA reads as TGTGCCAGCACTCCGGACAGGGTGAACACCGGGGAGCTGTTTTTT. It translates to CASTPDRVNTGELFF.